The 9 T cell receptor beta chains given below trace back to one sample, sequenced in a study of blood T cell repertoires in COVID-19. TCRdb's table, derived via immunoSEQ multiplex PCR, lists solely in-frame clones and lacks some. The sample has 250,000 to 300,000 clones, 89% seen once. The specimen sequenced was PBMCs or T cells enriched from blood (not recorded which). The receptors were sampled from a woman aged 60-75 years who had recovered from COVID-19.

This sequence joins TRBV7-8 and TRBJ2-5; TRBD1 matches 8 bases. The CDR3 totals 16 residues. The trim removed 5 bases at V and 4 bases at J, leaving 12 bases unmatched. Germline V gene data show CDR1 as SGHVS and CDR2 as FQNEAQ. CDR3 sequence (DNA): TGTGCCAGCAGCGGCCGGCAGGGGGCATTCGGAGAGACCCAGTACTTC. Residues: CASSGRQGAFGETQYF.

The rearrangement joins TRBV7-9 to TRBJ2-1; D might be TRBD1 (6 bases). CDR1 and CDR2 (germline): SEHNR, FQNEAQ (reference sequence). The CDR3 loop spans 16 amino acids. V was shortened by 11 bases and J by 7 bases, with 27 bases between the two germline ends. The CDR3 DNA reads TGTGCCTCCGATCCCTCTCCGGGCGGGCAGGGGAATGAGCAGTTCTTC. Encoded protein: CASDPSPGGQGNEQFF.

V gene TRBV5-1 combines with J gene TRBJ1-3; 8 bases are a match to TRBD1. Losses at the gene ends were 3 bases for V and 0 bases for J; bases not matched to a gene: 8. The CDR3 sequence is 17 residues long. Looked up from germline, CDR1 is SGHRS and CDR2 is YFSETQ. DNA of the CDR3: TGCGCCAGCAGCTCGGGACAGGAGGGCCCCTCTGGAAACACCATATATTTT. This encodes CASSSGQEGPSGNTIYF.

This clone is a singleton in its sample. The V call is TRBV3-1 (or the pseudogene TRBV3-2), the J call TRBJ2-7; D unclear. The CDR3 consists of 14 residues. The V end was cut by 5 bases, the J end by 2 bases, with 13 bases between. In germline, CDR1 is LGHDT, CDR2 YNNKEL (reference sequence). This CDR3 is CASSSPGVPYEQYF. The CDR3 DNA is TGTGCCAGCAGCTCCCCGGGTGTTCCCTACGAGCAGTACTTC.

The V call is TRBV18, the J call TRBJ1-2, with 8 bases lining up with TRBD1. The junction had 8 bases not matched to a gene; V was cut back by 3 bases and J by 5 bases. This CDR3 region has 15 residues. The V gene's germline CDR1 is KGHSH and CDR2 LQKENI. CDR3 sequence reads: CASSPWTGPNYGYTF. DNA for the CDR3: TGTGCCAGCTCACCGTGGACAGGGCCGAATTATGGCTACACCTTC.

In regard to this clone: Other DNA sequences within the sample encode an identical CDR3. The V and J genes are TRBV10-3 and TRBJ2-2; 7 bases are shared with TRBD2. Unmatched junction bases numbered 0, after V lost 6 bases and J lost 5 bases. Looked up from germline, CDR1 is ENHRY and CDR2 is SYGVKD. CDR3 length: 12 amino acids. The CDR3 nucleotides read TGTGCCATCAGGGGGGGGACCGGGGAGCTGTTTTTT. Protein product: CAIRGGTGELFF.

The V and J genes are TRBV29-1 and TRBJ1-4; the D gene is possibly TRBD1 (5 bases). V was cut by 7 bases and J by 5 bases, with 17 bases left in between. CDR1 is SQVTM, CDR2 ANQGSEA, per germline. The CDR3 sequence is 14 residues long. CDR3: CSAGPGTPNEKLFF. The CDR3, as DNA: TGCAGCGCCGGACCGGGGACTCCAAATGAAAAACTGTTTTTT.

The rearrangement joins TRBV11-2 to TRBJ2-4, with 7 nucleotides matching TRBD1. Per germline, CDR1 SGHAT and CDR2 FQNNGV. CDR3 length: 15 amino acids. The trim removed 5 bases at V and 3 bases at J, leaving 7 bases unmatched. The DNA for the CDR3 is TGTGCCAGCAGCACAGGGGATTCTGGCAAAAACATTCAGTACTTC. Amino acid sequence: CASSTGDSGKNIQYF.

This chain joins TRBV5-1 and TRBJ2-5; 8 nucleotides agree with TRBD2. This CDR3 region has 15 residues. Trimming took 4 bases from V and 1 from J; bases not matched to a gene: 6. Germline CDR1 and CDR2: SGHRS and YFSETQ. This chain's CDR3 is CASSMAGGSQETQYF. CDR3 sequence (DNA): TGCGCCAGCAGCATGGCGGGGGGATCCCAAGAGACCCAGTACTTC. Drawing the rest from reference TRBV5-1 and TRBJ2-5, the complete variable domain is KAGVTQTPRYLIKTRGQQVTLSCSPISGHRSVSWYQQTPGQGLQFLFEYFSETQRNKGNFPGRFSGRQFSNSRSEMNVSTLELGDSALYLCASSMAGGSQETQYFGPGTRLLVL.